This TCR beta chain was captured in a study of CD8 T cells in ankylosing spondylitis. Points from the study as a whole: Significant enrichment of disease-linked clones was reported in matched ankylosing spondylitis synovial fluid. CD8+ by phenotype, disease-linked clones were relatively rare in peripheral blood. Ankylosing spondylitis blood seemed to carry a telltale TCR beta motif made of several highly homologous variants. Several of the motif variants were reported before in synovial fluid and blood from reactive arthritis.

TCRdb fed the 5' RACE reads into MiXCR, producing one record per CDR3 protein. In the table there are around 250,000 distinct CDR3 sequences, roughly 32% of which are singletons. This clonotype has a handful of counts. The antigen remains undetermined. This clonotype was obtained from a male donor with ankylosing spondylitis or in good health (not recorded which). Sample: blood, either unsorted or a sorted T cell fraction (not recorded which).

This CDR3 reads CASTQGQGELFF. CDR3 in DNA: TGTGCCAGCACCCAAGGGCAAGGGGAGCTGTTTTTT. The V gene is TRBV6-5, the J gene TRBJ2-2; unclear D gene. V dropped 7 bases and J dropped 8 bases, with 11 bases sitting between them. Looked up from germline, CDR1 is MNHEY and CDR2 is SVGAGI. The CDR3 sequence is 12 residues long.